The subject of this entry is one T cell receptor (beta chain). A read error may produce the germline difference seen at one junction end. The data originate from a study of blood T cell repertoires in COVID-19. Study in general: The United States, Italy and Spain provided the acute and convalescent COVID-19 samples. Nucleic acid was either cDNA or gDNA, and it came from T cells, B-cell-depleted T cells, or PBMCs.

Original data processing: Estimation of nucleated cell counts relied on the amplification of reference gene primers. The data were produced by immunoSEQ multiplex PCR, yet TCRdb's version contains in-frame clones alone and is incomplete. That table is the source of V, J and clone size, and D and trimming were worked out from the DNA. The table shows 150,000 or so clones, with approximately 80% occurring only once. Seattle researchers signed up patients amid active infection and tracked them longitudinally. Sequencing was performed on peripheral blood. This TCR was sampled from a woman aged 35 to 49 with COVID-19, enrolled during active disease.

The CDR3 spells CASRSIGRGGYSEQFF. DNA for the CDR3: TGTGCCAGCAGGTCCATAGGGAGGGGGGGGTACAGTGAGCAGTTCTTC. The rearrangement joins TRBV11-2 to TRBJ2-1, with a possible D match to TRBD2 (7 bases). The CDR3 sequence is 16 residues long. Germline V gene lookup returns CDR1 SGHAT and CDR2 FQNNGV.